This TCR beta chain was sequenced for a study of T cells in Graves' hyperthyroidism and ophthalmopathy. Exclusion followed for patients with uncontrolled infection, other autoimmune disease, pregnancy or lactation. Clinicians diagnosed patients from clinical symptoms, serum thyroxine and TRAb, thyroid ultrasound and orbital computed tomography. RNA transcripts provided the source from which TCR beta CDR3 regions were amplified. Using the HTBI primer set, a first-round RT-PCR was run on the TCR CDR3. TCRdb analysed the multiplex PCR reads with MiXCR anew, one entry per CDR3 protein. The table includes a few hundred thousand distinct CDR3 sequences, 15% to 18% detected once. After removal of 5 bases from V and 0 bases from J, the junction contained 9 bases not matched to a gene. Germline loops: CDR1 SGHDT, CDR2 YYEEEE. There are 16 residues in the CDR3. Study-level results: In the blood, most expanded thyroid clonotypes above 0.001 appeared as well. A median around six months before onset, the model predicted ophthalmopathy.

Worth noting for this clonotype: The antigen is unknown.

This clonotype originated in a woman under 30 with Graves' hyperthyroidism. The chain joins TRBV5-6 to TRBJ2-3, with 7 positions matching TRBD2. Sequencing input: blood. CDR3 loop: CASSSDSGSSTDTQYF. The CDR3 DNA is TGTGCCAGCAGTTCCGATAGCGGGTCCAGCACAGATACGCAGTATTTT. Full variable domain (missing parts from reference TRBV5-6 and TRBJ2-3): DAGVTQSPTHLIKTRGQQVTLRCSPKSGHDTVSWYQQALGQGPQFIFQYYEEEERQRGNFPDRFSGHQFPNYSSELNVNALLLGDSALYLCASSSDSGSSTDTQYFGPGTRLTVL.